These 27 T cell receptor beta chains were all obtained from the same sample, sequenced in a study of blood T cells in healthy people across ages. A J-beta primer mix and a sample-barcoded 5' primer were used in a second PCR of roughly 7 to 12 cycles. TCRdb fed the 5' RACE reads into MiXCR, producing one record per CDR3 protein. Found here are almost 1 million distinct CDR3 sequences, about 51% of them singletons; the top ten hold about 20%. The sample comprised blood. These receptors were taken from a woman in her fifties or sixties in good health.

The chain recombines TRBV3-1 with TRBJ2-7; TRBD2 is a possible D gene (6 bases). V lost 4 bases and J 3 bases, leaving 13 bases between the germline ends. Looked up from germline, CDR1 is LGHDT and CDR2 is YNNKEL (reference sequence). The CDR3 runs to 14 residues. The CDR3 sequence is CASSLGLLNYEQYF. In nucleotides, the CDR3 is TGTGCCAGCAGCCTGGGACTTCTCAACTACGAGCAGTACTTC.

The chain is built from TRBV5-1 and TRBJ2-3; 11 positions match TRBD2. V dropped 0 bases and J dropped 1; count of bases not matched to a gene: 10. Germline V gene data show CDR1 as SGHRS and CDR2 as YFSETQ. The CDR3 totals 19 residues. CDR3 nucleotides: TGCGCCAGCAGCTTGGTTTCCGCGGGACTAGCGGAGCGCACAGATACGCAGTATTTT. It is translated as CASSLVSAGLAERTDTQYF.

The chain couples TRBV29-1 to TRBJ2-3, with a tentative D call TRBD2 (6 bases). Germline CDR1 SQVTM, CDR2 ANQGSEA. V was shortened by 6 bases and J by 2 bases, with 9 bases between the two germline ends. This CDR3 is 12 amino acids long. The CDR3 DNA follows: TGCAGCGTCCGGGACTTCACAGATACGCAGTATTTT. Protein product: CSVRDFTDTQYF.

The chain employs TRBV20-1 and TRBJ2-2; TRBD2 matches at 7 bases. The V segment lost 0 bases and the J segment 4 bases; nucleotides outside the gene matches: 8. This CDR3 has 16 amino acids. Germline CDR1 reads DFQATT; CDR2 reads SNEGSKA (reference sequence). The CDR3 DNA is TGCAGTGCTAGAGATCTTGGGAGGGGTCCCACCGGGGAGCTGTTTTTT. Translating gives CSARDLGRGPTGELFF.

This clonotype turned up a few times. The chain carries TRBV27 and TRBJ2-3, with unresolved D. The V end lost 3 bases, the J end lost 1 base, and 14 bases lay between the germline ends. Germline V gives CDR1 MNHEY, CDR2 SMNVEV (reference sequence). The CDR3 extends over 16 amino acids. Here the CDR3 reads CASSFVRTRGTDTQYF. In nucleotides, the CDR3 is TGTGCCAGCAGTTTTGTAAGGACCCGGGGCACAGATACGCAGTATTTT.

CDR3 residues: CAKPGKTGDRTGANVLTF. The CDR3 region has the DNA TGTGCCAAGCCGGGAAAGACAGGGGACAGAACTGGGGCCAACGTCCTGACTTTC. This chain uses TRBV7-2 with TRBJ2-6; 8 positions match TRBD1. Looked up from germline, CDR1 is SGHTA and CDR2 is FQGNSA. The CDR3 has 18 amino acids. J gave up 2 bases and V 10 bases, and 16 bases lay outside the gene matches.

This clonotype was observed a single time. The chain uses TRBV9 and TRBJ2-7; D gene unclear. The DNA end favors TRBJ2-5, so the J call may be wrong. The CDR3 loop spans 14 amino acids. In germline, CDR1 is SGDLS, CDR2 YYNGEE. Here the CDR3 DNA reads TGTGCCAGCAGCGTAGATGTGACCTTGGAGACCCAGTACTTC. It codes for CASSVDVTLETQYF.

The DNA for the CDR3 is TGCGCCAGCGGCCGCAGCCAAAGCTCTTGGGAGACCCAGTACTTC. Encoded protein: CASGRSQSSWETQYF. V and J are TRBV5-1 and TRBJ2-5, with D unclear. The CDR3 is made up of 15 amino acids. Germline V gene data show CDR1 as SGHRS and CDR2 as YFSETQ. V dropped 7 bases and J dropped 5 bases, with 21 bases sitting between them.

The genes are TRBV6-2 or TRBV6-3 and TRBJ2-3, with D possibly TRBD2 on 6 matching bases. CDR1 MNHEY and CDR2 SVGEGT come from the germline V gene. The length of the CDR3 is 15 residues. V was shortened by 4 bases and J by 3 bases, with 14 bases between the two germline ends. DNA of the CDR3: TGTGCCAGCAGTTTAACGGGAGCGTGGACAGATACGCAGTATTTT. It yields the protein CASSLTGAWTDTQYF.

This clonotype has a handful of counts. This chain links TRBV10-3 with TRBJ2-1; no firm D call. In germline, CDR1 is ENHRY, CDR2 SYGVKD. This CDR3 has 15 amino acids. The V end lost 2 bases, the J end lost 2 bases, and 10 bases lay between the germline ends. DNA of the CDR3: TGTGCCATCAGTGAGACCCCAAGCGCCTACAATGAGCAGTTCTTC. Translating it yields CAISETPSAYNEQFF.

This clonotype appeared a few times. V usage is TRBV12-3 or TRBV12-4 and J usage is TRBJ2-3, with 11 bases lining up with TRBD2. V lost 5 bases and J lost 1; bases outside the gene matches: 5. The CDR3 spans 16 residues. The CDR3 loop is CASSPPGLAGTDTQYF. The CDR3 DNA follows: TGTGCCAGCAGTCCGCCGGGACTAGCGGGCACAGATACGCAGTATTTT.

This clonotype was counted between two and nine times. CDR3 protein: CASSNGNRAYEQYF. In DNA, the CDR3 is TGTGCCAGCTCAAATGGGAACAGGGCCTACGAGCAGTACTTC. The V gene is TRBV18, the J gene TRBJ2-7; D is perhaps TRBD1 (6 bases). V was pared by 5 bases and J by 2 bases, with 13 bases between. Germline V gene data show CDR1 as KGHSH and CDR2 as LQKENI. The CDR3 covers 14 residues.

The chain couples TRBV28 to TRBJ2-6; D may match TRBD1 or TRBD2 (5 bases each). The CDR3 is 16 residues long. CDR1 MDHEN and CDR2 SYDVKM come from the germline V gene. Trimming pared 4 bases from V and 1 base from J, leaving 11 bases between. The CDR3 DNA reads TGTGCCAGCAGTTCGACGGGGCGATCTGGGGCCAACGTCCTGACTTTC. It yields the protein CASSSTGRSGANVLTF.

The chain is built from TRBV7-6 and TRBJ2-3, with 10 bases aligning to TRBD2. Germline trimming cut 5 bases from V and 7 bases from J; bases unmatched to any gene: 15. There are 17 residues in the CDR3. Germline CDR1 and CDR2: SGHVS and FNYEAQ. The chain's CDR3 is CASSPSSGRAAGNTQYF. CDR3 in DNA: TGTGCCAGCAGCCCGTCCAGCGGGAGGGCCGCTGGTAATACGCAGTATTTT.

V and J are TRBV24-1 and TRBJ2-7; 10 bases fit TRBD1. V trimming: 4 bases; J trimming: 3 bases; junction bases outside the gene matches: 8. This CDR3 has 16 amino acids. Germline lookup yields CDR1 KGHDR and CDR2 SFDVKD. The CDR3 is CATSDRDRGDYYEQYF. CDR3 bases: TGTGCCACCAGTGACCGGGACAGGGGTGACTACTACGAGCAGTACTTC.

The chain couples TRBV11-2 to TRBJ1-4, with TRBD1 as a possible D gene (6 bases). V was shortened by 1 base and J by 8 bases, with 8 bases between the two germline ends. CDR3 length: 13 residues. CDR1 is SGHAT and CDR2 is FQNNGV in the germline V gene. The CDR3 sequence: CASSLAGVEKLFF. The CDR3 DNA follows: TGTGCCAGCAGCTTAGCAGGGGTGGAAAAACTGTTTTTT.

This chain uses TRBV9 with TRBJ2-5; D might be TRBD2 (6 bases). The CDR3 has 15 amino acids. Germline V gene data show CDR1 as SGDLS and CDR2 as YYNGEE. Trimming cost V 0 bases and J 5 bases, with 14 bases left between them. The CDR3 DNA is TGTGCCAGCAGCGTAGGCGGCTCCGCGGGGGAGACCCAGTACTTC. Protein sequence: CASSVGGSAGETQYF. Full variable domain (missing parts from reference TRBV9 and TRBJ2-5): DSGVTQTPKHLITATGQRVTLRCSPRSGDLSVYWYQQSLDQGLQFLIQYYNGEERAKGNILERFSAQQFPDLHSELNLSSLELGDSALYFCASSVGGSAGETQYFGPGTRLLVL.

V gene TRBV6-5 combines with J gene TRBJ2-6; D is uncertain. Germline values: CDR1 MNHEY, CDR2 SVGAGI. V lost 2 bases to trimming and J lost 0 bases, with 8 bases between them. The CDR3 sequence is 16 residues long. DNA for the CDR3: TGTGCCAGCAGTTACACGCTCAGCTCTGGGGCCAACGTCCTGACTTTC. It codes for CASSYTLSSGANVLTF.

Here the CDR3 reads CASSIYLAGVGEQYF. The CDR3 DNA follows: TGTGCCAGCAGTATCTACCTAGCGGGAGTCGGCGAGCAGTACTTC. The chain links TRBV7-6 to TRBJ2-7; 10 nucleotides align to TRBD2. V was pared by 6 bases and J by 6 bases, with 11 bases of the junction left unmatched. Germline assignment: CDR1 SGHVS and CDR2 FNYEAQ. This CDR3 comprises 15 residues.

The CDR3 region is CASSQGPPCEQYF. The CDR3 DNA reads as TGCGCCAGCAGCCAAGGACCCCCGTGCGAGCAGTACTTC. The chain joins TRBV4-1 to TRBJ2-7, with no clear D. The CDR3 has 13 residues. The V end lost 1 base, the J end lost 6 bases, and 10 bases lay between the germline ends. The V gene's germline CDR1 is MGHRA and CDR2 YSYEKL.

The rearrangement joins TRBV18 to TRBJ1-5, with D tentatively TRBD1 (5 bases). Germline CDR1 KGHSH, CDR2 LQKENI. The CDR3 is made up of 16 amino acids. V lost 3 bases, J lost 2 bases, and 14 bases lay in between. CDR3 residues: CASSPMDGGGNQPQHF. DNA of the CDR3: TGTGCCAGCTCACCTATGGACGGAGGGGGCAATCAGCCCCAGCATTTT.

This chain's CDR3 is CASIAQGSSYEQYF. CDR3 coding DNA: TGTGCCAGCATCGCGCAGGGGAGCTCCTACGAGCAGTACTTC. The rearrangement uses TRBV28 and TRBJ2-7, with D maybe TRBD1 (6 bases). This CDR3 comprises 14 residues. Germline lookup yields CDR1 MDHEN and CDR2 SYDVKM. V dropped 7 bases and J dropped 0 bases, with 13 bases sitting between them.

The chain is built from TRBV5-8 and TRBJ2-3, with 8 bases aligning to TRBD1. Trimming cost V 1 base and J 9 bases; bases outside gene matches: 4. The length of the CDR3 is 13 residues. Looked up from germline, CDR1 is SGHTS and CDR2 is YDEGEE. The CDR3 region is CASSLTRQGTQYF. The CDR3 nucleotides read TGTGCCAGCAGCTTGACAAGACAGGGGACGCAGTATTTT.

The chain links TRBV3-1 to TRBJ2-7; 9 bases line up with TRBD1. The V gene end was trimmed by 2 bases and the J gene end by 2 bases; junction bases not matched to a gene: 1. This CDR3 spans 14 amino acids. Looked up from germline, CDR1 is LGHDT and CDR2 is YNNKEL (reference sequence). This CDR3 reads CASSQNRGPYEQYF. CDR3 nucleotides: TGTGCCAGCAGCCAAAACAGGGGGCCCTACGAGCAGTACTTC.

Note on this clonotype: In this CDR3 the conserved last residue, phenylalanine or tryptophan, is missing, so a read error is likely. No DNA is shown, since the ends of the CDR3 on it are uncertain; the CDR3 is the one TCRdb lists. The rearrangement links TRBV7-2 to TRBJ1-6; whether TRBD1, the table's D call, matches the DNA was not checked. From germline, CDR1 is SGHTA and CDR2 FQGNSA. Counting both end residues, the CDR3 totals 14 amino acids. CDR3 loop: CASSLAPTGQDVHL.

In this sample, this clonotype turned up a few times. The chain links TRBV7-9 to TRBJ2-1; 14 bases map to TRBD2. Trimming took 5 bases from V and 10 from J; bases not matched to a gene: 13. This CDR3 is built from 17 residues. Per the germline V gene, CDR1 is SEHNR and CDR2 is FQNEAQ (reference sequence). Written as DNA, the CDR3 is TGTGCCAGCAGCCTAAGCCCCGGGACTAGCGGGAGAGTGGAGCAGTTCTTC. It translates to CASSLSPGTSGRVEQFF. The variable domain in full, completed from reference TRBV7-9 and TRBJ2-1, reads DTGVSQNPRHKITKRGQNVTFRCDPISEHNRLYWYRQTLGQGPEFLTYFQNEAQLEKSRLLSDRFSAERPKGSFSTLEIQRTEQGDSAMYLCASSLSPGTSGRVEQFFGPGTRLTVL.

The CDR3 nucleotides read TGTGCCAGCAGCGCGATTTCTAGGCAGACCCAGTACTTC. Translating gives CASSAISRQTQYF. The chain is built from TRBV7-2 and TRBJ2-5; D unresolved. CDR1 and CDR2 (germline): SGHTA, FQGNSA. V lost 5 bases, J lost 6 bases, and 13 bases lay in between. This CDR3 has 13 residues.